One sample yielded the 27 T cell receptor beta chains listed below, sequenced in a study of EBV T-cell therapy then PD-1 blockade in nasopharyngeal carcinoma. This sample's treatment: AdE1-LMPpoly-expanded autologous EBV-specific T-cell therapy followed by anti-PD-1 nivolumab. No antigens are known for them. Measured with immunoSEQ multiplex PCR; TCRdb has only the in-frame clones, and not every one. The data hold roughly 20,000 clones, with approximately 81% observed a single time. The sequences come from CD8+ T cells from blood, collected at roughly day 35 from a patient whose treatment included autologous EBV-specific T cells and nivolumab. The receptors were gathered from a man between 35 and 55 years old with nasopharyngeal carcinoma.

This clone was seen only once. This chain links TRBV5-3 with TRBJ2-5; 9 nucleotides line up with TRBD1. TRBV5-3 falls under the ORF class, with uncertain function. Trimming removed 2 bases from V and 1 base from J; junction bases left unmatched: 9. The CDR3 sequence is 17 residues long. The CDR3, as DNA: TGTGCCAGAAGCTTACTACAGGGGGCTGCCTTCCAAGAGACCCAGTACTTC. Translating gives CARSLLQGAAFQETQYF.

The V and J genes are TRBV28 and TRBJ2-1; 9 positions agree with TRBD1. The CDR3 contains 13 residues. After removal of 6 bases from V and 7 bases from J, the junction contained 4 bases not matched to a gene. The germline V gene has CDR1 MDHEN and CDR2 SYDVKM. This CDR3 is CASSTGGRNEQFF. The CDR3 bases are TGTGCCAGCAGCACAGGGGGCAGGAATGAGCAGTTCTTC.

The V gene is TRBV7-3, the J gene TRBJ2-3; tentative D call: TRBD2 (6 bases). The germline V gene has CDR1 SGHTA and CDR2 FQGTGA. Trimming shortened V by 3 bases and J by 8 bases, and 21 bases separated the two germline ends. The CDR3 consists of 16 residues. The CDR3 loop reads CASSFLAGGVDGTQYF. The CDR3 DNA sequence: TGTGCCAGCAGCTTCCTAGCCGGGGGTGTTGACGGTACGCAGTATTTT.

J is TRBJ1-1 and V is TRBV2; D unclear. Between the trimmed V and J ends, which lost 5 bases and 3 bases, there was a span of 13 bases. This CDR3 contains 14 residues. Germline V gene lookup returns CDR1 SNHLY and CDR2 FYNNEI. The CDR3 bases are TGTGCCAGCAGTCCGAGTGTGATGGACACTGAAGCTTTCTTT. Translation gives CASSPSVMDTEAFF.

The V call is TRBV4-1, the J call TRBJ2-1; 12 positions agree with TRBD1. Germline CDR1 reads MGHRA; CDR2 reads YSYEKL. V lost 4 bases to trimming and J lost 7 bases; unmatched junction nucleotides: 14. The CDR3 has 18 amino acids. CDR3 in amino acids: CASSRAKPGQGAGNEQFF. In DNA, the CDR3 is TGCGCCAGCAGCCGAGCGAAGCCGGGACAGGGGGCCGGGAATGAGCAGTTCTTC.

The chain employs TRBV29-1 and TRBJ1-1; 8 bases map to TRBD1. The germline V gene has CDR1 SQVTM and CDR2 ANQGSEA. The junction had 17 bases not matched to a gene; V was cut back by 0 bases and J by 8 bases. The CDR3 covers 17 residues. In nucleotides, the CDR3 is TGCAGCGTTGAAGAACCACACTACCTCGGACAGGGTGAAGAAGCTTTCTTT. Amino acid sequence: CSVEEPHYLGQGEEAFF.

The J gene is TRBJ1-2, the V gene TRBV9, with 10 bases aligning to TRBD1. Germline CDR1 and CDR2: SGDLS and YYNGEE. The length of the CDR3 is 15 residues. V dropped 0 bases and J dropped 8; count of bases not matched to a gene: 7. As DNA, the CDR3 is TGTGCCAGCAGCGTAGCTTGGGACAGGGGACCAGGCTACACCTTC. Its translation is CASSVAWDRGPGYTF.

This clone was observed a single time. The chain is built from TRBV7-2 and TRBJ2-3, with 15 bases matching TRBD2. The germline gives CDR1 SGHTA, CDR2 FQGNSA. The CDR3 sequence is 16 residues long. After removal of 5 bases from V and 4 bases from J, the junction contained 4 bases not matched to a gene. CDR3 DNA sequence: TGTGCCAGCAGCCTCTGGACTAGCGGGGGGGCAGATACGCAGTATTTT. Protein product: CASSLWTSGGADTQYF.

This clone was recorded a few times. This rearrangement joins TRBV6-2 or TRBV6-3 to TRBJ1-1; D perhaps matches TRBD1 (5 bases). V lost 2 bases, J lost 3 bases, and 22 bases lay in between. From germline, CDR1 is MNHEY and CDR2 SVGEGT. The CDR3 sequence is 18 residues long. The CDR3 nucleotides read TGTGCCAGCAGTTACAGGGTTGGGGGAGCCCGGATGCACACTGAAGCTTTCTTT. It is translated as CASSYRVGGARMHTEAFF.

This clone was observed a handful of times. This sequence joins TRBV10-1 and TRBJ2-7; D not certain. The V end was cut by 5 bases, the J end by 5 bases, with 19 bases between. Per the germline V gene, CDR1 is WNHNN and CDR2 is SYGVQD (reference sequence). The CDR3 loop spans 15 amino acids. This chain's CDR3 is CASSNLGDVDHEQYF. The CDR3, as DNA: TGCGCCAGCAGTAACTTGGGCGACGTTGATCACGAGCAGTACTTC.

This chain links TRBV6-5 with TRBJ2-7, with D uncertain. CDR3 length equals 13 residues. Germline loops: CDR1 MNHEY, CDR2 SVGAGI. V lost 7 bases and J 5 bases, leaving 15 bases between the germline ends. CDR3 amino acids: CASTGSYNDEQYF. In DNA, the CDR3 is TGTGCCAGCACCGGGTCCTACAACGACGAGCAGTACTTC.

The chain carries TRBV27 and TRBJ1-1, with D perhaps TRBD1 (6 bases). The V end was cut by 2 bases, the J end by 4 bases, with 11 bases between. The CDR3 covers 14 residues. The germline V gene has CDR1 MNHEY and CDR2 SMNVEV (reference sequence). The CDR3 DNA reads TGTGCCAGCAGTTTAGCCCGAGGGGGCACTGAAGCTTTCTTT. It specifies CASSLARGGTEAFF.

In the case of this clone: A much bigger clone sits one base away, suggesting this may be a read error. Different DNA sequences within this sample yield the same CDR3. The CDR3 nucleotides are TGTGCCAGCAGCTTCCGCGCCGGGGAAGATGAGCAGTTCTTC. Its protein is CASSFRAGEDEQFF. The rearrangement uses TRBV7-3 and TRBJ2-1; perhaps TRBD2 as D (5 bases). CDR3 size: 14 residues. Germline loops: CDR1 SGHTA, CDR2 FQGTGA. Trimming took off 3 bases at V and 8 bases at J, with 14 bases between the two ends.

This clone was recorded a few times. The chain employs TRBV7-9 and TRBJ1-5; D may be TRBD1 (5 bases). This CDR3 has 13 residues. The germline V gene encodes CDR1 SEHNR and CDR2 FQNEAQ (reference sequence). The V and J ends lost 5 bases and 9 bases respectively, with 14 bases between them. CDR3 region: CASSDGTHPPQHF. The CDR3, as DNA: TGTGCCAGCAGCGACGGGACCCACCCGCCCCAGCATTTT.

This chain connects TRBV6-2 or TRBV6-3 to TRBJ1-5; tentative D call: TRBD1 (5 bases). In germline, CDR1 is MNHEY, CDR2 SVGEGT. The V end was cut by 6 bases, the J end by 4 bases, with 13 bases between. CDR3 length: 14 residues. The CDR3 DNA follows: TGTGCCAGCAGCACCGGGACGGAGAATCAGCCCCAGCATTTT. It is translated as CASSTGTENQPQHF.

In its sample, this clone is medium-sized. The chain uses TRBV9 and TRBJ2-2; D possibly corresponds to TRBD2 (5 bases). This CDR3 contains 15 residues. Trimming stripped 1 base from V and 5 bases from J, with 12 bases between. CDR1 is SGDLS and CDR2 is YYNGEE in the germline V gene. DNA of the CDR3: TGTGCCAGCAGCGTATATAGCGTTGGGACCGGGGAGCTGTTTTTT. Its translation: CASSVYSVGTGELFF. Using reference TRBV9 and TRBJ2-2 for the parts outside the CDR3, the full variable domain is DSGVTQTPKHLITATGQRVTLRCSPRSGDLSVYWYQQSLDQGLQFLIQYYNGEERAKGNILERFSAQQFPDLHSELNLSSLELGDSALYFCASSVYSVGTGELFFGEGSRLTVL.

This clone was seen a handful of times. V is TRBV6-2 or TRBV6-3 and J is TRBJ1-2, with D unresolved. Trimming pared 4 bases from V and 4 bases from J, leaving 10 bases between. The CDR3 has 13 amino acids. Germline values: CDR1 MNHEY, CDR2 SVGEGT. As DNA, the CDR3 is TGTGCCAGCAGTTCGTCAGTACTCTATGGCTACACCTTC. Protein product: CASSSSVLYGYTF.

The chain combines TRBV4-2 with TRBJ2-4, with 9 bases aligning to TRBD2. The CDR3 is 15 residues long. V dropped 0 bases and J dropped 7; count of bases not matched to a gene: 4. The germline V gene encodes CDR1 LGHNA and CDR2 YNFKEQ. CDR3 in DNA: TGTGCCAGCAGCCAAGAAGGCGGGGGGGCCAACATTCAGTACTTC. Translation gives CASSQEGGGANIQYF.

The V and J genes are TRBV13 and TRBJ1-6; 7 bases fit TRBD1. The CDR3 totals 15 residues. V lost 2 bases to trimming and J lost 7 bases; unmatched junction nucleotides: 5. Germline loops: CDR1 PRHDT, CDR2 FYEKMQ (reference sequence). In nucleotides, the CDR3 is TGTGCCAGCAGCTTATTTGTGGACAGGAATTCACCCCTCCACTTT. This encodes CASSLFVDRNSPLHF. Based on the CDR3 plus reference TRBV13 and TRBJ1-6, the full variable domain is AAGVIQSPRHLIKEKRETATLKCYPIPRHDTVYWYQQGPGQDPQFLISFYEKMQSDKGSIPDRFSAQQFSDYHSELNMSSLELGDSALYFCASSLFVDRNSPLHFGNGTRLTVT.

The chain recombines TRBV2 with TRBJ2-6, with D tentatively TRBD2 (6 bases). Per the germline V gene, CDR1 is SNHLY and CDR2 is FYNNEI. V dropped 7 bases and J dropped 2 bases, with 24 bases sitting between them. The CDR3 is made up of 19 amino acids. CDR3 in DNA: TGTGCCAGCAAGACCCGGGGAGGTCGACTTTTGGCTGGGGCCAACGTCCTGACTTTC. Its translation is CASKTRGGRLLAGANVLTF.

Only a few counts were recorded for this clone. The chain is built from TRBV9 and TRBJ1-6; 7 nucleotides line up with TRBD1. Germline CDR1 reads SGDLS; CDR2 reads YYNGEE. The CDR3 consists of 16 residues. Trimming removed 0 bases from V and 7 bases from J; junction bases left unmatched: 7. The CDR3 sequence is CASSVGVGTENSPLHF. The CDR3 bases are TGTGCCAGCAGCGTAGGTGTGGGGACAGAGAATTCACCCCTCCACTTT.

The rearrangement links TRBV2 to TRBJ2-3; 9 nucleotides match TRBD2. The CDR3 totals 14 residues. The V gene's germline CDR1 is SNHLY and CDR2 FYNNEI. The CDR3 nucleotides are TGTGCTCTTGAGGCTAGCGGGGCAATAGATACGCAGTATTTT. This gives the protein CALEASGAIDTQYF.

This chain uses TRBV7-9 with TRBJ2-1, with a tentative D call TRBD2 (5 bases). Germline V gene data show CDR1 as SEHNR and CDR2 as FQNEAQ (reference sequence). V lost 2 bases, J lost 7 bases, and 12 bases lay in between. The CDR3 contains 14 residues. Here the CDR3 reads CASSLPTLANEQFF. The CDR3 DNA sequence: TGTGCCAGCAGCTTACCCACCTTAGCGAATGAGCAGTTCTTC.

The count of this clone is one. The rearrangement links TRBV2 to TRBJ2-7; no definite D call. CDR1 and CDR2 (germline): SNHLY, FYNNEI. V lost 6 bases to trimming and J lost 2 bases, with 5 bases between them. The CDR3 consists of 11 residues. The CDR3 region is CASSDAYEQYF. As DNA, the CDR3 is TGTGCCAGCAGCGACGCCTACGAGCAGTACTTC.

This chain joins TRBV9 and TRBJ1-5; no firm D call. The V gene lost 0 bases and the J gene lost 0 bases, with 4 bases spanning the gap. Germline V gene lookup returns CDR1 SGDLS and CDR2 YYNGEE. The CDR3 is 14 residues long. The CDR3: CASSVGPSNQPQHF. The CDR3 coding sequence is TGTGCCAGCAGCGTAGGGCCTAGCAATCAGCCCCAGCATTTT.

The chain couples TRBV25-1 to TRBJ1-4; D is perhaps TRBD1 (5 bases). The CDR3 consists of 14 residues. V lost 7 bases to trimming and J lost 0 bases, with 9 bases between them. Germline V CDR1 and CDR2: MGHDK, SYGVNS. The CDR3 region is CASTGQATNEKLFF. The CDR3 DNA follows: TGTGCCAGCACCGGACAAGCAACTAATGAAAAACTGTTTTTT.

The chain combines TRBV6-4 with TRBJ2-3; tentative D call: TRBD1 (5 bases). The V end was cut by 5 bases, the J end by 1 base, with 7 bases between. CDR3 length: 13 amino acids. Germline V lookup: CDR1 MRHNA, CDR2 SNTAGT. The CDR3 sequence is CASSLGGTDTQYF. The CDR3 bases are TGTGCCAGCAGTCTAGGGGGCACAGATACGCAGTATTTT.